This is a list of T cell receptor beta chains from one sample in a study of blood T cell repertoires in COVID-19. Measured with immunoSEQ multiplex PCR; TCRdb has only the in-frame clones, and not every one. The data contain approximately 270,000 clones, around 90% of them singletons. Material for sequencing was peripheral blood. These receptor sequences come from a man aged 45-65 years with acute or convalescent COVID-19. CDR3s leave out the opening cysteine and the closing phenylalanine or tryptophan. Fields, in order: V gene, J gene, CDR3 protein.

TRBV7-5	TRBJ1-3	ARSSSTGNTIY
TRBV29-1	TRBJ2-5	SVEGRDNQETQY
TRBV30	TRBJ2-7	AWRTGQGFDEQY
TRBV18	TRBJ1-1	ASSSDTSEAF
TRBV7-9	TRBJ2-3	ASSLGGTGFDTQY
TRBV25-1	TRBJ1-6	ASSRDRGNSPLH
TRBV4-1	TRBJ2-1	ASSPLWAGGPALFDNEQF
TRBV27	TRBJ1-1	ASYRTGRGDDGTEAF
TRBV3-1/TRBV3-2	TRBJ1-1	ASAFGFGTEAF
TRBV5-1	TRBJ1-2	ASSLGQGGPYGYT
TRBV30	TRBJ1-5	AWRGGAGQPQH
TRBV6-2/TRBV6-3	TRBJ1-5	ASSYPGVRGLYSNQPQH
TRBV10-1	TRBJ2-7	ASSEFGHSYEQY
TRBV5-1	TRBJ1-1	ASSLGDRAGPEAF
TRBV19	TRBJ1-1	ASSIANRLNTEAF
TRBV18	TRBJ2-7	ASSLTGRSSYEQY
TRBV30	TRBJ1-2	AWSAVFGYT
TRBV6-5	TRBJ1-6	ASSTGVYNSPLH
TRBV11-2	TRBJ2-5	ASSFTGTSGETQY
TRBV29-1	TRBJ2-7	SARDRGSTGQY
TRBV5-6	TRBJ2-7	ASSLLGQGREQY
TRBV18	TRBJ1-1	ASSPGGDTEAF
TRBV6-1	TRBJ2-5	ASSEGEVWETQY
TRBV4-1	TRBJ2-5	ASSTRTEETQY
TRBV7-3	TRBJ2-7	ASSSAGSGEQY
TRBV15	TRBJ2-2	ATSNPGTGELF
TRBV7-9	TRBJ1-4	ASSLLGGTNEKLF
TRBV12-3/TRBV12-4	TRBJ1-2	ASAIRVGYGYT
TRBV10-3	TRBJ1-3	AISEDRATGNTIY
TRBV3-1/TRBV3-2	TRBJ1-4	ASSRAPTGEDEKLF
TRBV5-4	TRBJ2-1	ASSRVGAGGYNEQF
TRBV3-1/TRBV3-2	TRBJ1-3	ASNYGGNTIY
TRBV12-3/TRBV12-4	TRBJ2-3	ASSWTGKDTQY
TRBV18	TRBJ1-1	ASSPTAGASTEAF
TRBV19	TRBJ2-3	ASSMSRGSDTQY
TRBV7-9	TRBJ1-4	ASSTLTGKEKLF
TRBV29-1	TRBJ1-2	SCPGTGGRNYGYT
TRBV7-8	TRBJ2-1	ASSLLNVEDNEQF
TRBV27	TRBJ2-3	ASSLTSGDTQY
TRBV11-2	TRBJ2-2	ASSLAGGGANTGELF
TRBV5-1	TRBJ2-1	ASSLEGSPGEQF
TRBV4-1	TRBJ2-1	ASSRPSGAYNEQF
TRBV19	TRBJ1-2	ASTPGGNNYGYT
TRBV5-4	TRBJ1-1	ASSLEQGYTEAF
TRBV6-5	TRBJ2-7	ASSYPKTVQY
TRBV3-1/TRBV3-2	TRBJ2-7	ASSHRGGEQY
TRBV9	TRBJ2-2	ASSPGAGDYTGELF